One and the same sample provided the 30 T cell receptor beta chains below, sequenced in a study of T cell changes during pregnancy in multiple sclerosis. Sequencing used immunoSEQ multiplex PCR; TCRdb keeps in-frame clones, though not all of them. The sample gives more than 45,000 clones, around 92% of which show up once; more than 0.7% is in the top ten. The input for sequencing was CD4+ T cells from peripheral blood mononuclear cells, taken in the second trimester of pregnancy. The receptors stem from a female donor in good health, enrolled as a control in a pregnancy study.

The chain combines TRBV5-1 with TRBJ1-5; TRBD1 is a possible D gene (5 bases). This CDR3 has 16 residues. V was pared by 3 bases and J by 1 base, with 14 bases between. Germline CDR1 and CDR2: SGHRS and YFSETQ. The CDR3 region is CASSSGVPGSNQPQHF. Written as DNA, the CDR3 is TGCGCCAGCAGCTCCGGTGTCCCAGGGAGCAATCAGCCCCAGCATTTT.

This chain connects TRBV18 to TRBJ2-1; D unresolved. The CDR3 consists of 12 residues. V dropped 4 bases and J dropped 6 bases, with 7 bases sitting between them. CDR1 and CDR2 from the germline V gene are KGHSH and LQKENI. This CDR3 reads CASSRSRNEQFF. The CDR3 nucleotides read TGTGCCAGCTCACGGAGTCGCAATGAGCAGTTCTTC.

The J gene is TRBJ1-2, the V gene TRBV5-6, with 7 bases that match TRBD1. The trim removed 3 bases at V and 0 bases at J, leaving 11 bases unmatched. The CDR3 runs to 17 residues. Germline-derived CDR1 and CDR2 are SGHDT and YYEEEE. CDR3: CASSSYYEGTANYGYTF. The CDR3 DNA is TGTGCCAGCAGCTCATATTATGAGGGGACAGCTAACTATGGCTACACCTTC.

The V and J genes are TRBV18 and TRBJ2-7, with 10 bases identical to TRBD1. CDR1 KGHSH and CDR2 LQKENI come from the germline V gene. The CDR3 consists of 17 residues. Trimming cost V 0 bases and J 1 base; bases outside gene matches: 6. The CDR3 sequence is CASSPPQWGQGSYEQYF. CDR3 bases: TGTGCCAGCTCACCACCGCAGTGGGGACAGGGGTCCTACGAGCAGTACTTC.

The chain links TRBV9 to TRBJ2-1, with 12 nucleotides matching TRBD2. Germline CDR1 SGDLS, CDR2 YYNGEE. V was clipped by 0 bases and J by 4 bases; unmatched bases: 5. The length of the CDR3 is 17 residues. CDR3 coding DNA: TGTGCCAGCAGCGTAGATCCTAGCGGGGGGGTATACAATGAGCAGTTCTTC. Amino acids: CASSVDPSGGVYNEQFF.

The V gene is TRBV6-1, the J gene TRBJ2-1; 11 bases align to TRBD1. This CDR3 is 13 amino acids long. Germline loops: CDR1 MNHNS, CDR2 SASEGT. V was pared by 8 bases and J by 8 bases, with 5 bases of the junction left unmatched. As DNA, the CDR3 is TGTGCCAGCGTCAGGACAGGGGGCGATGAGCAGTTCTTC. Protein sequence: CASVRTGGDEQFF.

This clone was recorded a few times. The chain's CDR3 is CASSLDSGGYGYTF. The DNA of the CDR3 is TGTGCCAGCAGCTTAGATTCAGGGGGGTATGGCTACACCTTC. V and J are TRBV7-6 and TRBJ1-2; 7 bases fit TRBD1. With V trimmed by 1 base and J by 5 bases, 4 bases remained unmatched. Germline V gene lookup returns CDR1 SGHVS and CDR2 FNYEAQ. The CDR3 is 14 amino acids.

V gene TRBV30 combines with J gene TRBJ1-6; unclear D gene. Per the germline V gene, CDR1 is GTSNPN and CDR2 is SVGIG (reference sequence). Trimming left V 1 base short and J 10 bases short, with 11 bases between. The CDR3 covers 13 residues. The CDR3 sequence is CAWSAGSPSPLHF. CDR3 nucleotides: TGTGCCTGGAGTGCCGGGTCCCCCTCACCCCTCCACTTT.

The chain couples TRBV7-2 to TRBJ1-2, with a weak D call TRBD1 (5 bases). Trimming removed 3 bases at V and 4 bases at J, with 15 bases between. This CDR3 has 15 residues. Germline CDR1 and CDR2: SGHTA and FQGNSA. CDR3 nucleotide sequence: TGTGCCAGCAGCTTGGCAGGGAGGTCGGTCTATGGCTACACCTTC. This translates into CASSLAGRSVYGYTF.

This clone was counted only a few times. The V gene is TRBV6-6, the J gene TRBJ2-1; 11 nucleotides line up with TRBD1. CDR3 length: 15 amino acids. V dropped 7 bases and J dropped 4; count of bases not matched to a gene: 6. Germline V CDR1 and CDR2: MNHNY, SVGAGI (reference sequence). The CDR3 region has the DNA TGTGCCAGCACCCCGGGGGACAGGGGGTACAATGAGCAGTTCTTC. Amino acids: CASTPGDRGYNEQFF.

CDR3 DNA sequence: TGTGCCAGCAGTGAAGAGTATATCGGGGTCCCCTCCTACGAGCAGTACTTC. It is translated as CASSEEYIGVPSYEQYF. V and J are TRBV6-1 and TRBJ2-7, with D tentatively TRBD2 (5 bases). V was clipped by 1 base and J by 0 bases, with 16 bases between them. The CDR3 runs to 17 residues. The germline gives CDR1 MNHNS, CDR2 SASEGT.

The chain uses TRBV7-9 and TRBJ1-1, with TRBD1 matching over 8 bases. CDR3 length: 15 residues. Germline assignment: CDR1 SEHNR and CDR2 FQNEAQ (reference sequence). The J segment lost 3 bases and the V segment lost 3 bases, leaving 6 bases of the junction unmatched. CDR3 nucleotides: TGTGCCAGCAGCTTCCTCAGGGGGCTGGACACTGAAGCTTTCTTT. This codes for CASSFLRGLDTEAFF. Full variable domain (outside the CDR3, taken from reference TRBV7-9 and TRBJ1-1): DTGVSQNPRHKITKRGQNVTFRCDPISEHNRLYWYRQTLGQGPEFLTYFQNEAQLEKSRLLSDRFSAERPKGSFSTLEIQRTEQGDSAMYLCASSFLRGLDTEAFFGQGTRLTVV.

The chain joins TRBV19 to TRBJ2-5, with D possibly being TRBD1 (6 bases). The CDR3 has 13 residues. Germline-derived CDR1 and CDR2 are LNHDA and SQIVND (reference sequence). V was cut by 8 bases and J by 2 bases, with 12 bases left in between. The CDR3 reads CASVLGQQETQYF. The CDR3 DNA reads TGTGCCAGTGTTCTTGGACAGCAAGAGACCCAGTACTTC.

The chain uses TRBV19 and TRBJ2-5; 13 positions agree with TRBD2. Germline trimming cut 1 base from V and 5 bases from J; bases unmatched to any gene: 7. The CDR3 sequence is 17 residues long. Germline assignment: CDR1 LNHDA and CDR2 SQIVND (reference sequence). CDR3 amino acids: CASSIALAGGPVETQYF. CDR3 DNA sequence: TGTGCCAGTAGTATAGCACTAGCGGGAGGGCCAGTGGAGACCCAGTACTTC.

The V call is TRBV7-3, the J call TRBJ2-5; TRBD1 matches 7 bases. The V segment lost 3 bases and the J segment 3 bases; nucleotides outside the gene matches: 4. The CDR3 extends over 14 amino acids. Germline V gives CDR1 SGHTA, CDR2 FQGTGA. CDR3 sequence reads: CASSLTGYEETQYF. Written as DNA, the CDR3 is TGTGCCAGCAGCTTGACAGGGTACGAAGAGACCCAGTACTTC.

This chain uses TRBV11-2 with TRBJ1-2; TRBD1 matches at 7 bases. Germline V lookup: CDR1 SGHAT, CDR2 FQNNGV. This CDR3 spans 13 amino acids. V shed 5 bases, J shed 4 bases, and the junction held 4 bases outside the gene matches. Written as DNA, the CDR3 is TGTGCCAGCAGCCAGGGACAGAGCTATGGCTACACCTTC. This encodes CASSQGQSYGYTF. The whole variable domain, filled in from reference TRBV11-2 and TRBJ1-2, reads EAGVAQSPRYKIIEKRQSVAFWCNPISGHATLYWYQQILGQGPKLLIQFQNNGVVDDSQLPKDRFSAERLKGVDSTLKIQPAKLEDSAVYLCASSQGQSYGYTFGSGTRLTVV.

J is TRBJ1-2 and V is TRBV28, with TRBD1 matching over 7 bases. Per germline, CDR1 MDHEN and CDR2 SYDVKM. The CDR3 loop spans 15 amino acids. V lost 5 bases, J lost 4 bases, and 10 bases stayed unmatched. In DNA, the CDR3 is TGTGCCAGCAGTACTCTTCCGGGACAGTCCTATGGCTACACCTTC. Translation gives CASSTLPGQSYGYTF.

The chain uses TRBV28 and TRBJ2-1; 7 bases line up with TRBD2. The CDR3 consists of 14 residues. Per the germline V gene, CDR1 is MDHEN and CDR2 is SYDVKM. Trimming cost V 6 bases and J 6 bases; bases outside gene matches: 8. The chain's CDR3 is CASSWLADRNEQFF. The CDR3 DNA follows: TGTGCCAGCAGCTGGCTAGCGGACCGCAATGAGCAGTTCTTC.

The chain is built from TRBV5-1 and TRBJ2-2; D gene unclear. V was pared by 0 bases and J by 7 bases, with 10 bases between. The CDR3 is 14 residues long. The germline V gene encodes CDR1 SGHRS and CDR2 YFSETQ. The CDR3 DNA reads TGCGCCAGCAGCTTGGAACCGAACGGCGGGGAGCTGTTTTTT. As protein: CASSLEPNGGELFF.

This clone was detected only once. V is TRBV5-6 and J is TRBJ2-1; TRBD2 aligns across 7 bases. CDR1 is SGHDT and CDR2 is YYEEEE in the germline V gene. This CDR3 spans 15 amino acids. V shed 0 bases, J shed 2 bases, and the junction held 2 bases outside the gene matches. CDR3 coding DNA: TGTGCCAGCAGCTTGGGACTAGCTGCCTACAATGAGCAGTTCTTC. This encodes CASSLGLAAYNEQFF.

The chain uses TRBV4-3 and TRBJ2-7; 10 bases line up with TRBD2. There are 14 residues in the CDR3. With V trimmed by 7 bases and J by 5 bases, 8 bases remained unmatched. Germline V gives CDR1 LGHNA, CDR2 YSLEER. The chain's CDR3 is CASTLAGAHNEQYF. CDR3 DNA sequence: TGCGCCAGCACCCTAGCGGGAGCTCACAACGAGCAGTACTTC.

This chain uses TRBV19 with TRBJ1-1; 8 positions match TRBD1. V trimming: 6 bases; J trimming: 5 bases; junction bases outside the gene matches: 5. The CDR3 has 13 amino acids. CDR1 and CDR2 (germline): LNHDA, SQIVND (reference sequence). CDR3: CASRDRGRTEAFF. In nucleotides, the CDR3 is TGTGCCAGTAGAGACAGGGGAAGGACTGAAGCTTTCTTT.

The chain is built from TRBV14 and TRBJ1-4; TRBD1 matches at 7 bases. CDR3 size: 15 residues. Germline V gene data show CDR1 as SGHDN and CDR2 as FVKESK. The V segment lost 4 bases and the J segment 6 bases; nucleotides outside the gene matches: 8. As DNA, the CDR3 is TGTGCCAGCAGCCTATGGACAGGAAAAGATGAAAAACTGTTTTTT. Translation gives CASSLWTGKDEKLFF.

V and J are TRBV29-1 and TRBJ1-1; D is perhaps TRBD1 (6 bases). From germline, CDR1 is SQVTM and CDR2 ANQGSEA. This CDR3 is 10 amino acids long. Trimming pared 8 bases from V and 7 bases from J, leaving 11 bases between. This CDR3 is CSITTGEAFF. The CDR3 DNA follows: TGCAGCATTACGACAGGTGAAGCTTTCTTT.

This clone has just one count. J is TRBJ1-1 and V is TRBV27; the D is unclear. Trimming stripped 2 bases from V and 0 bases from J, with 19 bases between. The germline V gene has CDR1 MNHEY and CDR2 SMNVEV (reference sequence). CDR3 length: 18 residues. The DNA of the CDR3 is TGTGCCAGCAGTTTACGGTCGGGCGGAGGGCCCGTGAACACTGAAGCTTTCTTT. Its protein product is CASSLRSGGGPVNTEAFF.

V and J are TRBV7-8 and TRBJ2-1; 8 bases agree with TRBD2. The CDR3 is 17 amino acids. Germline-derived CDR1 and CDR2 are SGHVS and FQNEAQ. Trimming removed 0 bases from V and 5 bases from J; junction bases left unmatched: 9. The CDR3 region has the DNA TGTGCCAGCAGCTTAGCGTGGGGAACTAGCGGTAACAATGAGCAGTTCTTC. Translating gives CASSLAWGTSGNNEQFF.

The chain recombines TRBV27 with TRBJ2-2; 7 positions match TRBD1. J gave up 1 base and V 1 base, and 12 bases lay outside the gene matches. The CDR3 has 19 amino acids. Germline CDR1 reads MNHEY; CDR2 reads SMNVEV (reference sequence). CDR3 DNA sequence: TGTGCCAGCAGTTTATTCACGTCTGGAACAGGGGTGAACACCGGGGAGCTGTTTTTT. Translating it yields CASSLFTSGTGVNTGELFF.

This clone was detected once. V gene TRBV7-3 combines with J gene TRBJ2-1; D might be TRBD2 (6 bases). Trimming took 1 base from V and 8 from J, leaving 15 bases between them. There are 15 residues in the CDR3. Germline V gives CDR1 SGHTA, CDR2 FQGTGA. DNA for the CDR3: TGTGCCAGCAGCTTAATCCCCTACGGGAGACATGAGCAGTTCTTC. Translation gives CASSLIPYGRHEQFF.

This chain links TRBV7-2 with TRBJ2-1, with D maybe TRBD2 (6 bases). V dropped 5 bases and J dropped 0 bases, with 11 bases sitting between them. The CDR3 has 15 amino acids. CDR1 is SGHTA and CDR2 is FQGNSA in the germline V gene. In DNA, the CDR3 is TGTGCCAGCAGCCCCGGACTACACTCCTACAATGAGCAGTTCTTC. Translation: CASSPGLHSYNEQFF.

The chain links TRBV7-9 to TRBJ1-3, with D uncertain. CDR1 is SEHNR and CDR2 is FQNEAQ in the germline V gene (reference sequence). The CDR3 totals 15 residues. V gave up 3 bases and J gave up 3 bases, with 12 bases separating them. The CDR3 coding sequence is TGTGCCAGCAGCTTTGGGGAGAACATTGGAAACACCATATATTTT. It encodes CASSFGENIGNTIYF. Full variable domain (remainder filled in from reference TRBV7-9 and TRBJ1-3): DTGVSQNPRHKITKRGQNVTFRCDPISEHNRLYWYRQTLGQGPEFLTYFQNEAQLEKSRLLSDRFSAERPKGSFSTLEIQRTEQGDSAMYLCASSFGENIGNTIYFGEGSWLTVV.